This T cell receptor (beta chain) was documented in a study of technical replicates of blood from several donors. The CDR3 spans 12 residues. Germline CDR1 SNHLY, CDR2 FYNNEI. V lost 6 bases to trimming and J lost 3 bases, with 8 bases between them. The method was immunoSEQ multiplex PCR; TCRdb's version includes in-frame clones alone and lacks a portion of them. This table holds 55,000 to 75,000 clones, approximately 94% found once. The chain employs TRBV2 and TRBJ2-5; possible D gene TRBD2, 6 bases. Specimen: PBMCs. The receptor was isolated from a human donor in good health. Some clones in this sample may be carry-over from other donors' samples. For the CDR3, the DNA is TGTGCCAGCAGATTAGCGGAAGAGACCCAGTACTTC. This sequence encodes CASRLAEETQYF.